Shown below are 5 T cell receptor beta chains from a single sample sequenced in a study of T cell clonotyping in hematopoietic cell transplantation. Assay used: immunoSEQ multiplex PCR; TCRdb lists only in-frame clones, some missing. This sample has 46,000 or so clones; approximately 90% occur once, and the top ten carry around 5.5%. Time point in this sample: recipient sample about 28 days before transplant, after cytoreduction. The specimen comprised peripheral blood mononuclear cells, sampled before stem cell transplant. The receptor set was obtained from a man aged 60-69 years with biphenotypic leukemia. Some clones in this sample may be carry-over from other donors' samples.

The chain couples TRBV19 to TRBJ1-1, with a tentative D call TRBD1 (6 bases). This CDR3 has 14 residues. Germline V gives CDR1 LNHDA, CDR2 SQIVND (reference sequence). Trimming left V 6 bases short and J 2 bases short, with 13 bases between. The CDR3 DNA reads as TGTGCCAGTAGGGGAACAGGGACTAACACTGAAGCTTTCTTT. It yields the protein CASRGTGTNTEAFF. The whole variable domain, filled in from reference TRBV19 and TRBJ1-1, reads DGGITQSPKYLFRKEGQNVTLSCEQNLNHDAMYWYRQDPGQGLRLIYYSQIVNDFQKGDIAEGYSVSREKKESFPLTVTSAQKNPTAFYLCASRGTGTNTEAFFGQGTRLTVV.

This clone is medium-sized within its sample. The J gene is TRBJ2-7, the V gene TRBV18, with a tentative D call TRBD2 (6 bases). V lost 3 bases and J 3 bases, leaving 15 bases between the germline ends. Germline V lookup: CDR1 KGHSH, CDR2 LQKENI. The CDR3 has 15 residues. The CDR3 reads CASSPGRATDYEQYF. The CDR3 coding sequence is TGTGCCAGCTCACCCGGGAGAGCGACCGACTACGAGCAGTACTTC.

This chain joins TRBV7-9 and TRBJ2-5; 11 nucleotides align to TRBD1. CDR1 SEHNR and CDR2 FQNEAQ come from the germline V gene (reference sequence). This CDR3 has 16 amino acids. J lost 2 bases, V lost 4 bases, and 6 bases had no gene match. The CDR3 nucleotides read TGTGCCAGCAGCTCCCCGGACAGGGGGCGGCAAGAGACCCAGTACTTC. Encoded protein: CASSSPDRGRQETQYF.

CDR3 region: CSLGQGANYGYTF. The CDR3, as DNA: TGCAGTCTCGGACAGGGGGCCAACTATGGCTACACCTTC. The rearrangement joins TRBV29-1 to TRBJ1-2, with TRBD1 identical over 11 bases. The germline CDR1 and CDR2 sequences are SQVTM and ANQGSEA. The CDR3 runs 13 residues.

V gene TRBV7-3 combines with J gene TRBJ2-2, with 7 bases that match TRBD2. Germline loops: CDR1 SGHTA, CDR2 FQGTGA. Trimming removed 1 base from V and 4 bases from J; junction bases left unmatched: 0. This CDR3 region has 14 residues. The CDR3 nucleotides are TGTGCCAGCAGCTTAAGCGGGAGCACCGGGGAGCTGTTTTTT. Translated: CASSLSGSTGELFF.